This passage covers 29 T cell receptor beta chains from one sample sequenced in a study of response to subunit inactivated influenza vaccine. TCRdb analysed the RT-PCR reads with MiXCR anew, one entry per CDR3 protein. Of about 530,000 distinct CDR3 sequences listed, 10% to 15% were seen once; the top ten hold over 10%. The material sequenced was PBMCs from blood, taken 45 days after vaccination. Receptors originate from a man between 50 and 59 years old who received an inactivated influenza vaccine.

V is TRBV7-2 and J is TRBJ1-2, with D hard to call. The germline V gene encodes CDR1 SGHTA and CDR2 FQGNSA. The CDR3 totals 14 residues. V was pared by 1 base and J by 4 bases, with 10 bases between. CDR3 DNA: TGTGCCAGCAGCTTAGGGAAGAGCCTCTATGGCTACACCTTC. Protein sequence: CASSLGKSLYGYTF.

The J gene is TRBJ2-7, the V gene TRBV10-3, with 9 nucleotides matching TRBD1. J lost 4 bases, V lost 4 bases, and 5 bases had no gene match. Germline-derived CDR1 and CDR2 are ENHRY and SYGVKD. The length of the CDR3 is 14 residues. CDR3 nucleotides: TGTGCCATCAGTGGACAGGGGGTTGGTTACGAGCAGTACTTC. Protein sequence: CAISGQGVGYEQYF.

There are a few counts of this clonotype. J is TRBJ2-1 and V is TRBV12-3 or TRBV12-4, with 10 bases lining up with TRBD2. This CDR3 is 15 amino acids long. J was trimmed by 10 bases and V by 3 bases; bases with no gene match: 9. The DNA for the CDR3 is TGTGCCAGCAGTTTGGGCTCTAGCGGGGGTACGGAGCAGTTCTTC. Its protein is CASSLGSSGGTEQFF.

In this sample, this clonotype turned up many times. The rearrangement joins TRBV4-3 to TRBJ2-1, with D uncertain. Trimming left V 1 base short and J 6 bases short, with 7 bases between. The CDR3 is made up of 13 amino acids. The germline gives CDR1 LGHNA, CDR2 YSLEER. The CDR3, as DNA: TGCGCCAGCAGCCAAGGTCGAGGCAATGAGCAGTTCTTC. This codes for CASSQGRGNEQFF.

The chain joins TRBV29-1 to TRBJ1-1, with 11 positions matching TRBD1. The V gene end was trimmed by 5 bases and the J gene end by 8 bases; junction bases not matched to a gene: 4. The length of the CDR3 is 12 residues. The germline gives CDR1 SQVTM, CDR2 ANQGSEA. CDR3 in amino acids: CSVRDRGLEAFF. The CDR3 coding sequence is TGCAGCGTTCGGGACAGGGGGTTGGAAGCTTTCTTT.

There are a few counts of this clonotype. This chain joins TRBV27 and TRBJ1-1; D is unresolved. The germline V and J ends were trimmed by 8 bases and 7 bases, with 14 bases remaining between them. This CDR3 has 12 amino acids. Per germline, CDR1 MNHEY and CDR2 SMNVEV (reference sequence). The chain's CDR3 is CASGPRSSEAFF. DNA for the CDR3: TGTGCCAGCGGCCCCAGGAGTAGTGAAGCTTTCTTT.

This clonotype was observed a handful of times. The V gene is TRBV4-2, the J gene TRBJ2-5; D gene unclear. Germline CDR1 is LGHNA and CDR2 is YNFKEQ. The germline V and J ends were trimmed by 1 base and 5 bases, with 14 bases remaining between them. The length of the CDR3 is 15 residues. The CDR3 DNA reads TGTGCCAGCAGCCAAGCGGGCCTAGAAGGGGAGACCCAGTACTTC. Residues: CASSQAGLEGETQYF.

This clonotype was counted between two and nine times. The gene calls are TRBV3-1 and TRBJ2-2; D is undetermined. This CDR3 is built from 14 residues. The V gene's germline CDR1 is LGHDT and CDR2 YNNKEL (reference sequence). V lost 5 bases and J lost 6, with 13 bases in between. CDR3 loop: CASSSRTAPGELFF. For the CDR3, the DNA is TGTGCCAGCAGCTCCAGGACGGCCCCCGGGGAGCTGTTTTTT. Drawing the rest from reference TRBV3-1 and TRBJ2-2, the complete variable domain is DTAVSQTPKYLVTQMGNDKSIKCEQNLGHDTMYWYKQDSKKFLKIMFSYNNKELIINETVPNRFSPKSPDKAHLNLHINSLELGDSAVYFCASSSRTAPGELFFGEGSRLTVL.

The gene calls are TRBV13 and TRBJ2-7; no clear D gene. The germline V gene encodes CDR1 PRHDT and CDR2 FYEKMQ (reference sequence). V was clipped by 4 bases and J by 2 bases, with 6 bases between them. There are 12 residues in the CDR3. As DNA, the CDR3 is TGTGCCAGCAGCTCCCACACCTACGAGCAGTACTTC. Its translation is CASSSHTYEQYF. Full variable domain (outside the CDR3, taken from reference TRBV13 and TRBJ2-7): AAGVIQSPRHLIKEKRETATLKCYPIPRHDTVYWYQQGPGQDPQFLISFYEKMQSDKGSIPDRFSAQQFSDYHSELNMSSLELGDSALYFCASSSHTYEQYFGPGTRLTVT.

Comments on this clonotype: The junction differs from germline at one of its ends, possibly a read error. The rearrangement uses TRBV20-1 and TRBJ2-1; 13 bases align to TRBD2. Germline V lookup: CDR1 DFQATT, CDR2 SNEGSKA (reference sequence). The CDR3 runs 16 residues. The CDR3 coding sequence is TGCTGTGCTAAAGGACTAGCGGGGGATCGGTGGGAAGAGCAGTTCTTC. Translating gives CCAKGLAGDRWEEQFF.

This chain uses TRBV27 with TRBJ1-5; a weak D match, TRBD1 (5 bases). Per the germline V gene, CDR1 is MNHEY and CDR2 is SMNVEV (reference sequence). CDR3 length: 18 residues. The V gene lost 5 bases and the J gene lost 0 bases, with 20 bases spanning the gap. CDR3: CASSPGRQSSYSNQPQHF. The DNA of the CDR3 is TGTGCCAGCAGTCCGGGGAGACAGAGTAGCTATAGCAATCAGCCCCAGCATTTT.

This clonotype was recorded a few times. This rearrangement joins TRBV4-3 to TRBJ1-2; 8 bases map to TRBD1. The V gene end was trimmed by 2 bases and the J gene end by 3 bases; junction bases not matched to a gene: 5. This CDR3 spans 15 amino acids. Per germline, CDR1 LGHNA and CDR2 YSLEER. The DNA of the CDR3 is TGCGCCAGCAGCCAACTGGGACAGGCCGACTATGGCTACACCTTC. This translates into CASSQLGQADYGYTF.

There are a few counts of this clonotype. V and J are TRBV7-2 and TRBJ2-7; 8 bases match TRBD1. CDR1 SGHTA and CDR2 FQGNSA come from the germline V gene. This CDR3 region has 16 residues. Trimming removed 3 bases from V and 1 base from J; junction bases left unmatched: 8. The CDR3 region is CASSFSPGGASYEQYF. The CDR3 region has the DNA TGTGCCAGCAGCTTTAGCCCAGGGGGCGCATCCTACGAGCAGTACTTC.

The CDR3 loop reads CASSESGTEQYF. The CDR3 bases are TGTGCCAGCAGTGAATCGGGGACCGAGCAGTACTTC. This chain joins TRBV2 and TRBJ2-7; D may be TRBD1 or TRBD2 (5 bases each). Germline V gives CDR1 SNHLY, CDR2 FYNNEI. The ends were cut back, 2 bases at V and 6 bases at J, with 8 bases in the middle. This CDR3 contains 12 residues.

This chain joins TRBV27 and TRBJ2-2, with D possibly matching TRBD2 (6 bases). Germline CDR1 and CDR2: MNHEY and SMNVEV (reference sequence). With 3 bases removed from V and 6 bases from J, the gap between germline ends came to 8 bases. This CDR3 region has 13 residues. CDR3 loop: CASSFSSAGELFF. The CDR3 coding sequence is TGTGCCAGCAGTTTTTCTAGCGCCGGGGAGCTGTTTTTT.

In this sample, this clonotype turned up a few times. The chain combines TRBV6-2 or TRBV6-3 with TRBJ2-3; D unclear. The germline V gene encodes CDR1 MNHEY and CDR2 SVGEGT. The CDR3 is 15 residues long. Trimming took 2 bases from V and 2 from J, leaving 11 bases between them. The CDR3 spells CASSYGILTTDTQYF. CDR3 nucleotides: TGTGCCAGCAGTTACGGGATCCTAACCACAGATACGCAGTATTTT.

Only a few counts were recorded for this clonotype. In DNA form, the CDR3 reads TGTGCCAGCAGCGCCTCGGGCCAAATCCAGTACTTC. Its protein is CASSASGQIQYF. The chain uses TRBV6-5 and TRBJ2-7; D is ambiguous. This CDR3 comprises 12 residues. The V end lost 6 bases, the J end lost 10 bases, and 16 bases lay between the germline ends. Germline V gives CDR1 MNHEY, CDR2 SVGAGI.

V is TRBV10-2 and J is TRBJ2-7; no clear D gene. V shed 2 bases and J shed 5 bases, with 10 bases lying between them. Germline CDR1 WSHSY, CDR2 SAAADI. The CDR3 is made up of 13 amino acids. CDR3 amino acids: CASSEQNWDEQYF. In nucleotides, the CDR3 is TGCGCCAGCAGTGAGCAAAACTGGGACGAGCAGTACTTC.

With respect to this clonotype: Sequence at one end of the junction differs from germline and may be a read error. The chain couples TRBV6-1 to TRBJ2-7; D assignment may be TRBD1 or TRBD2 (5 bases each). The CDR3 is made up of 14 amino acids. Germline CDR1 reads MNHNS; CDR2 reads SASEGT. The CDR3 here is CVSRDLQISYEQYF. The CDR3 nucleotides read TGTGTCAGCAGGGACCTACAGATCTCCTACGAGCAGTACTTC.

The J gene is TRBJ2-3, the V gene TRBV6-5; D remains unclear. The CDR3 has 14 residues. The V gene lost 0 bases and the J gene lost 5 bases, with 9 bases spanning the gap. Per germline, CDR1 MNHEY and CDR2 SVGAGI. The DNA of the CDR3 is TGTGCCAGCAGTTACTCTAAACAAAGAGATACGCAGTATTTT. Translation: CASSYSKQRDTQYF.

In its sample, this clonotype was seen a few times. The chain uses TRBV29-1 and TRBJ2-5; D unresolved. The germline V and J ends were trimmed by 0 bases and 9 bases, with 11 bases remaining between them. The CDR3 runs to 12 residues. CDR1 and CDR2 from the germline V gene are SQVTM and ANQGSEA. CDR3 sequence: CSVEDPRWAQYF. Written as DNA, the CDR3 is TGCAGCGTTGAAGACCCGAGGTGGGCCCAGTACTTC.

The chain's CDR3 is CASGITGTGNTEAFF. The CDR3 DNA reads as TGTGCCAGCGGAATAACCGGGACAGGGAACACTGAAGCTTTCTTT. This rearrangement joins TRBV6-2 or TRBV6-3 to TRBJ1-1, with 8 positions matching TRBD1. Per germline, CDR1 MNHEY and CDR2 SVGEGT. This CDR3 contains 15 residues. The V segment lost 8 bases and the J segment 1 base; nucleotides outside the gene matches: 9.

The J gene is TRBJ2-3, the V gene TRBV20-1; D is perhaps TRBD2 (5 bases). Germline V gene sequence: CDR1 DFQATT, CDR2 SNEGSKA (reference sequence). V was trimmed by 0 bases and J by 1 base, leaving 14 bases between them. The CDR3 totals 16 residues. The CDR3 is CSAREVTNSGTDTQYF. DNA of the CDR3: TGCAGTGCTAGAGAGGTTACGAATAGCGGCACAGATACGCAGTATTTT.

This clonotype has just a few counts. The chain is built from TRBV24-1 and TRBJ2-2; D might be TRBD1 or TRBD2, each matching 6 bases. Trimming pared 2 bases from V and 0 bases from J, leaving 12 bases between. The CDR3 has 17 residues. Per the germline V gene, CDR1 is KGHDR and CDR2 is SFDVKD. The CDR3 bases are TGTGCCACCAGTGATTCGGCGGGACAAACGAACACCGGGGAGCTGTTTTTT. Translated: CATSDSAGQTNTGELFF.

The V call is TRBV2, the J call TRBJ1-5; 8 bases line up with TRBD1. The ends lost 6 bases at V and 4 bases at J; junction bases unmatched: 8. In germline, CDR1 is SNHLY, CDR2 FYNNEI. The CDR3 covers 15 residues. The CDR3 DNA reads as TGTGCCAGCAGATCCGGACAGGGAGGGAATCAGCCCCAGCATTTT. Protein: CASRSGQGGNQPQHF.

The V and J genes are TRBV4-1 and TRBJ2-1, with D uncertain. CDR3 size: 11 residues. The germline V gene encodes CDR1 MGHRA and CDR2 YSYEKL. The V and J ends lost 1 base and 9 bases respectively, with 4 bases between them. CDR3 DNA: TGCGCCAGCAGCCAAGCAAGTGAGCAGTTCTTC. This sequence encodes CASSQASEQFF.

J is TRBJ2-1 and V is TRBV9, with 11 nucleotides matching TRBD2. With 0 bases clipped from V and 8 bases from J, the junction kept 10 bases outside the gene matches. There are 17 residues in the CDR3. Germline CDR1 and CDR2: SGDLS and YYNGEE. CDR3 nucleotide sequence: TGTGCCAGCAGCGTAGCTGTAGCGGGAGGGTATAGGGATGAGCAGTTCTTC. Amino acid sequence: CASSVAVAGGYRDEQFF.

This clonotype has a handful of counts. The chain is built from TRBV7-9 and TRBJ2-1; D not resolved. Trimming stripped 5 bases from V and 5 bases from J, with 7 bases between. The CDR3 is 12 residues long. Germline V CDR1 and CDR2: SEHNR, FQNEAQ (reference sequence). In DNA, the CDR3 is TGTGCCAGCAGCAAGGGCCACAATGAGCAGTTCTTC. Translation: CASSKGHNEQFF.

CDR3 loop: CAISEPISPTYEQYF. The CDR3 nucleotides read TGTGCCATCAGTGAGCCCATTAGTCCCACCTACGAGCAGTACTTC. This chain links TRBV10-3 with TRBJ2-7; no firm D call. Per germline, CDR1 ENHRY and CDR2 SYGVKD. V lost 2 bases and J lost 2, with 13 bases in between. This CDR3 region has 15 residues.